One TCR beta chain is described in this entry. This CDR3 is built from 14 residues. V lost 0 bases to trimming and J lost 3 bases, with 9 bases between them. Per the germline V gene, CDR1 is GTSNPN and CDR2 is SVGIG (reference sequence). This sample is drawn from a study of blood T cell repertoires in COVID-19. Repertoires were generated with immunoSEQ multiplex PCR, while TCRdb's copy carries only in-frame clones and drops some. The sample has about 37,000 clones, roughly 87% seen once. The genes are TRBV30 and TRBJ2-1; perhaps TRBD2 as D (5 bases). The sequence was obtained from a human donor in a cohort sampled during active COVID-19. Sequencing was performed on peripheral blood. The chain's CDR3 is CAWSVRGYYNEQFF. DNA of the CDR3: TGTGCCTGGAGTGTACGCGGGTACTACAATGAGCAGTTCTTC.